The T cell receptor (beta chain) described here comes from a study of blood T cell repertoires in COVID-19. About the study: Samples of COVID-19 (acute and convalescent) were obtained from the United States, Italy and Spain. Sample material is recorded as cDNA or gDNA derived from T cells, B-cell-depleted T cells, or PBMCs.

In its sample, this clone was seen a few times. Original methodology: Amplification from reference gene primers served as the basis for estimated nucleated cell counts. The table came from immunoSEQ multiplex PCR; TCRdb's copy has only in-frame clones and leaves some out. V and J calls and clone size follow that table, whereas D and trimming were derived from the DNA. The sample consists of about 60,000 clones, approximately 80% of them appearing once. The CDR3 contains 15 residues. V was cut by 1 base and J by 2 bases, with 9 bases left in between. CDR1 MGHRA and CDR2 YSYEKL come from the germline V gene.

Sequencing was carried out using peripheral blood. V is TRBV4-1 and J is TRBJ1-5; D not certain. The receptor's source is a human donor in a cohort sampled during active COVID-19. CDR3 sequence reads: CASSQVFQGNQPQHF. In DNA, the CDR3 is TGCGCCAGCAGCCAAGTATTCCAGGGCAATCAGCCCCAGCATTTT.